This T cell receptor (beta chain) was documented in a study of T cell repertoires in cytomegalovirus infection. Overall study: Selection of CMV epitopes for the study included recently identified HLA-C-restricted and well-studied HLA-B-restricted ones.

Findings of the study overall: Carriers of CMV plus the relevant HLA were identified by cumulative public TCR beta family frequency. The study found HLA-C-restricted CMV-specific TCR beta clonotypes dominating the ex vivo response.

As to this clonotype: Its matching antigen is unknown.

MiXCR was run by TCRdb on the reads, yielding one entry per CDR3 protein. The sample yields fewer than 1,000,000 distinct CDR3 sequences, roughly 30% seen once. This CDR3 region has 15 residues. From germline, CDR1 is MGHRA and CDR2 YSYEKL. V lost 2 bases and J 4 bases, leaving 11 bases between the germline ends. The chain recombines TRBV4-1 with TRBJ1-4; D is uncertain. The sequence was obtained from a human donor in good health (CMV status not recorded). Some clones in this sample may be carry-over from other donors' samples. Here the sequenced sample was cultured CD8+ T cells from PBMCs, taken from culture after CMV antigen stimulation. CDR3: CASSQSLGYNEKLFF. The CDR3 DNA reads as TGCGCCAGCAGCCAAAGTCTGGGCTATAATGAAAAACTGTTTTTT.